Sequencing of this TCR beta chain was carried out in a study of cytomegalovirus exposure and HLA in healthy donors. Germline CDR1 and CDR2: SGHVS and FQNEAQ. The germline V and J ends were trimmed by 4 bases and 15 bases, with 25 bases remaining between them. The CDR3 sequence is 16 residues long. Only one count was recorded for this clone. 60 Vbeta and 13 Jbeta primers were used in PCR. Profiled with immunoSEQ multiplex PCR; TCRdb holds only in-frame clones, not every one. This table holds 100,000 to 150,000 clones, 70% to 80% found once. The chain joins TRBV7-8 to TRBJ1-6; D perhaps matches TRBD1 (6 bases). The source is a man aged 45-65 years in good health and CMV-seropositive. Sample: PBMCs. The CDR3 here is CASSSRATGSQKGLHF. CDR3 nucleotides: TGTGCCAGCAGCTCAAGGGCTACAGGGAGCCAAAAAGGCCTCCACTTT.